The 20 T cell receptor beta chains listed next were all sequenced from one sample in a study of beta chain features in type 1 diabetes. Whole-study findings and limits: Within each of all four CD4+ subsets, Type 1 diabetes patients had TCRB CDR3s that were moderately but significantly shorter.

Antigen specificity for these receptors is unknown. Reverse transcribing all isolated RNA meant expressed TCRB transcripts were sequenced. Clones were read by immunoSEQ multiplex PCR, and TCRdb kept only the in-frame ones, dropping some. The data contain 100,000 to 150,000 clones, about 18% of them singletons. Material: central memory CD4+ T cells from blood. The receptors come from a man younger than 35 with type 1 diabetes.

V gene TRBV7-2 combines with J gene TRBJ1-2, with D uncertain. Looked up from germline, CDR1 is SGHTA and CDR2 is FQGNSA. The CDR3 length is 13 residues. Trimming took 2 bases from V and 6 from J, leaving 10 bases between them. Written as DNA, the CDR3 is TGTGCCAGCAGCTTAAATTGGGATAATGGCTACACCTTC. This gives the protein CASSLNWDNGYTF.

In its sample, this clone was seen a few times. The chain links TRBV14 to TRBJ2-1; TRBD2 is a possible D gene (5 bases). The CDR3 contains 15 residues. CDR1 and CDR2 from the germline V gene are SGHDN and FVKESK. With 4 bases removed from V and 2 bases from J, the gap between germline ends came to 12 bases. CDR3 DNA sequence: TGTGCCAGCAGCCGAGAGGGAATAGCCTACAATGAGCAGTTCTTC. It encodes CASSREGIAYNEQFF.

To note about this clone: Within the sample, other DNA sequences also encode this same CDR3. The V and J genes are TRBV2 and TRBJ2-3; D is perhaps TRBD1 or TRBD2 (7 bases each). The CDR3 totals 14 residues. Trimming pared 3 bases from V and 6 bases from J, leaving 13 bases between. Germline assignment: CDR1 SNHLY and CDR2 FYNNEI. The CDR3 sequence is CASSDQGGPDTQYF. Written as DNA, the CDR3 is TGTGCCAGCAGTGACCAGGGGGGGCCTGATACGCAGTATTTT.

This clone was recorded a few times. The chain couples TRBV2 to TRBJ1-4, with a possible D match to TRBD1 (5 bases). The CDR3 contains 15 residues. The V and J ends lost 4 bases and 0 bases respectively, with 9 bases between them. Germline CDR1 and CDR2: SNHLY and FYNNEI. In nucleotides, the CDR3 is TGTGCCAGCAGTGGGGTGGGGCCAACTAATGAAAAACTGTTTTTT. As protein: CASSGVGPTNEKLFF.

The V gene is TRBV27, the J gene TRBJ2-7, with 9 bases lining up with TRBD1. The germline gives CDR1 MNHEY, CDR2 SMNVEV (reference sequence). The CDR3 runs to 18 residues. V shed 6 bases, J shed 1 base, and the junction held 16 bases outside the gene matches. The CDR3 spells CASRSGTGFFMESYEQYF. The DNA of the CDR3 is TGTGCCAGCAGGAGCGGGACAGGGTTTTTTATGGAGTCCTACGAGCAGTACTTC.

This clone has a handful of counts. The chain recombines TRBV5-6 with TRBJ1-6; D call uncertain. This CDR3 is built from 15 residues. Germline assignment: CDR1 SGHDT and CDR2 YYEEEE. Trimming removed 4 bases from V and 4 bases from J, with 12 bases in between. This CDR3 is CASSADGGYNSPLHF. CDR3 nucleotides: TGTGCCAGCAGCGCCGACGGAGGATATAATTCACCCCTCCACTTT.

This clone came up a few times. V usage is TRBV30 and J usage is TRBJ2-3; TRBD1 matches at 7 bases. Germline-derived CDR1 and CDR2 are GTSNPN and SVGIG (reference sequence). There are 14 residues in the CDR3. Trimming at V came to 0 bases and at J to 4 bases, leaving 4 bases not matched to a gene. The CDR3 region has the DNA TGTGCCTGGAGTGTCGCAGGGGGTCCAGATACGCAGTATTTT. It specifies CAWSVAGGPDTQYF.

This clone was picked up a small number of times. V is TRBV20-1 and J is TRBJ1-4; D remains ambiguous. This CDR3 region has 10 residues. Germline V lookup: CDR1 DFQATT, CDR2 SNEGSKA (reference sequence). Deletions cut 5 bases from V and 8 bases from J, with 6 bases between. This CDR3 is CSAGREKLFF. The CDR3 DNA follows: TGCAGTGCTGGGAGGGAAAAACTGTTTTTT.

J is TRBJ2-3 and V is TRBV5-1; 8 bases map to TRBD2. V gave up 1 base and J gave up 7 bases; unmatched junction bases: 5. The CDR3 contains 14 residues. In germline, CDR1 is SGHRS, CDR2 YFSETQ. CDR3 sequence: CASSLTGGPNTQYF. CDR3 coding DNA: TGCGCCAGCAGCTTGACGGGGGGGCCAAATACGCAGTATTTT.

This clone was picked up a small number of times. The rearrangement uses TRBV28 and TRBJ1-1, with D possibly TRBD1 on 6 matching bases. Germline values: CDR1 MDHEN, CDR2 SYDVKM. The V end lost 5 bases, the J end lost 7 bases, and 8 bases lay between the germline ends. This CDR3 has 11 residues. CDR3 loop: CASSQDSEAFF. CDR3 sequence (DNA): TGTGCCAGCAGTCAGGACAGTGAAGCTTTCTTT.

This clone was detected a few times. The chain links TRBV18 to TRBJ1-4, with D unclear. V shed 4 bases and J shed 0 bases, with 9 bases lying between them. The CDR3 extends over 15 amino acids. CDR1 and CDR2 from the germline V gene are KGHSH and LQKENI. The CDR3 DNA is TGTGCCAGCTCACTCGGAGCCGCAACTAATGAAAAACTGTTTTTT. This sequence encodes CASSLGAATNEKLFF.

The CDR3 DNA reads TGTGCCAGCAGCAATAGCGGGAGGACCTACGAGCAGTACTTC. It encodes CASSNSGRTYEQYF. J is TRBJ2-7 and V is TRBV2, with 10 bases that match TRBD2. With V trimmed by 6 bases and J by 2 bases, 4 bases remained unmatched. This CDR3 has 14 amino acids. CDR1 and CDR2 from the germline V gene are SNHLY and FYNNEI. The complete variable domain, with remaining parts taken from reference TRBV2 and TRBJ2-7, reads EPEVTQTPSHQVTQMGQEVILRCVPISNHLYFYWYRQILGQKVEFLVSFYNNEISEKSEIFDDQFSVERPDGSNFTLKIRSTKLEDSAMYFCASSNSGRTYEQYFGPGTRLTVT.

This clone was counted a few times. The chain employs TRBV2 and TRBJ2-5; 7 nucleotides agree with TRBD2. CDR3 length: 12 residues. Germline loops: CDR1 SNHLY, CDR2 FYNNEI. The V and J ends lost 6 bases and 8 bases, in that order; junction bases with no gene match: 6. CDR3 sequence reads: CASRSGAGTQYF. The CDR3, as DNA: TGTGCCAGCAGGAGCGGGGCGGGAACCCAGTACTTC.

This clone was seen a few times. This chain joins TRBV2 and TRBJ1-4; D is undetermined. Between the trimmed V and J ends, which lost 7 bases and 4 bases, there was a span of 13 bases. The CDR3 consists of 14 residues. Germline values: CDR1 SNHLY, CDR2 FYNNEI. The CDR3 protein is CASNRNSRNEKLFF. Here the CDR3 DNA reads TGTGCCAGCAATAGGAACTCCCGTAATGAAAAACTGTTTTTT.

The chain uses TRBV7-2 and TRBJ1-5; D unresolved. V shed 4 bases and J shed 5 bases, with 12 bases lying between them. CDR1 SGHTA and CDR2 FQGNSA come from the germline V gene. CDR3 size: 14 residues. This CDR3 reads CASSSGRADQPQHF. The DNA for the CDR3 is TGTGCCAGCAGCTCCGGGCGGGCGGATCAGCCCCAGCATTTT. The whole variable domain, filled in from reference TRBV7-2 and TRBJ1-5, reads GAGVSQSPSNKVTEKGKDVELRCDPISGHTALYWYRQSLGQGLEFLIYFQGNSAPDKSGLPSDRFSAERTGGSVSTLTIQRTQQEDSAVYLCASSSGRADQPQHFGDGTRLSIL.

CDR3 sequence (DNA): TGCGCCAGCAGCTTGTATGAGAACACTGAAGCTTTCTTT. Its protein is CASSLYENTEAFF. The chain couples TRBV5-1 to TRBJ1-1; D not resolved. Trimming cost V 1 base and J 1 base, with 5 bases left between them. This CDR3 contains 13 residues. Looked up from germline, CDR1 is SGHRS and CDR2 is YFSETQ.

The chain joins TRBV30 to TRBJ1-6, with D possibly TRBD1 on 5 matching bases. The CDR3 has 13 amino acids. V lost 1 base and J lost 7, with 8 bases in between. Germline V lookup: CDR1 GTSNPN, CDR2 SVGIG (reference sequence). The CDR3 DNA reads TGTGCCTGGAGTGGCTGGGGGAATTCACCCCTCCACTTT. Protein sequence: CAWSGWGNSPLHF.

This clone was detected a few times. The V and J genes are TRBV4-1 and TRBJ2-3; D is unclear. CDR3 length equals 17 residues. The germline V and J ends were trimmed by 3 bases and 4 bases, with 20 bases remaining between them. The germline V gene has CDR1 MGHRA and CDR2 YSYEKL. The CDR3 DNA reads as TGCGCCAGCAGCCAGAGGATCTTGAGTCAGGAGCCAGATACGCAGTATTTT. Translated, it gives CASSQRILSQEPDTQYF.

This chain uses TRBV9 with TRBJ2-5, with TRBD2 identical over 7 bases. V was pared by 3 bases and J by 1 base, with 3 bases of the junction left unmatched. The CDR3 is 14 residues long. CDR1 is SGDLS, CDR2 YYNGEE, per germline. The CDR3 loop reads CASSAGRGQETQYF. For the CDR3, the DNA is TGTGCCAGCAGCGCGGGGAGGGGCCAAGAGACCCAGTACTTC.

This clone has just a few counts. The rearrangement joins TRBV4-1 to TRBJ1-2; 9 nucleotides line up with TRBD1. The CDR3 consists of 17 residues. CDR1 is MGHRA and CDR2 is YSYEKL in the germline V gene. Unmatched junction bases numbered 13, after V lost 4 bases and J lost 4 bases. The CDR3 sequence is CASSPGQGPYSVYGYTF. Here the CDR3 DNA reads TGCGCCAGCAGCCCTGGACAGGGGCCCTATTCCGTCTATGGCTACACCTTC.